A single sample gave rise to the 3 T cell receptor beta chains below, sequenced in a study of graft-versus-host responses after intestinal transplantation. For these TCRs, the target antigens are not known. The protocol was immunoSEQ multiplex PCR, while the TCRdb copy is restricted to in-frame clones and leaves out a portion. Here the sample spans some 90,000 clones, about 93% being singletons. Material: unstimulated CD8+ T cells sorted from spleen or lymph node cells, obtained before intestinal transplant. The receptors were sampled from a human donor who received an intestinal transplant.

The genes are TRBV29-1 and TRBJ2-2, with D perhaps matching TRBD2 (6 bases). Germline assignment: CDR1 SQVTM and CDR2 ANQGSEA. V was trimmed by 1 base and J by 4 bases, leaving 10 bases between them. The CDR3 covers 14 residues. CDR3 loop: CSVEAGDGTGELFF. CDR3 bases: TGCAGCGTTGAAGCGGGGGACGGCACCGGGGAGCTGTTTTTT.

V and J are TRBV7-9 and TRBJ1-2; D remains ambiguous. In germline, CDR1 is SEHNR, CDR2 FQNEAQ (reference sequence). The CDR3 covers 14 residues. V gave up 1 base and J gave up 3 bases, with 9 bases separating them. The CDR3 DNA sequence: TGTGCCAGCAGCTTAGTTCGGGTTGACTATGGCTACACCTTC. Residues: CASSLVRVDYGYTF. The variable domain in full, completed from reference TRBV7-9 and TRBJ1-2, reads DTGVSQNPRHKITKRGQNVTFRCDPISEHNRLYWYRQTLGQGPEFLTYFQNEAQLEKSRLLSDRFSAERPKGSFSTLEIQRTEQGDSAMYLCASSLVRVDYGYTFGSGTRLTVV.

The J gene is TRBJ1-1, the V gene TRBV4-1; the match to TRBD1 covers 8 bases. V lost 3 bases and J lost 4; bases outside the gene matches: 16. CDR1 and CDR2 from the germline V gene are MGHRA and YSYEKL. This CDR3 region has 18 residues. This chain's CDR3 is CASSHPQTGADVSTEAFF. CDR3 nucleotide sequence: TGCGCCAGCAGCCACCCGCAGACAGGGGCAGACGTGAGCACTGAAGCTTTCTTT.